This note documents a single TCR beta chain sequence. These data come from a study of shared T cell receptors in the human thymus. Profiled with immunoSEQ multiplex PCR; TCRdb holds only in-frame clones, not every one. The sample consists of roughly 700,000 clones, more than 75% of them appearing once. CDR1 LGHNT and CDR2 FRNRAP come from the germline V gene. This CDR3 contains 15 residues. V shed 0 bases and J 6 bases; nucleotides not matched to a gene: 4. This sample was shared with a second study, whose subject was human thymus T cells.

The clonotype comes from a boy under two years old with a congenital heart defect. The V call is TRBV12-5, the J call TRBJ2-1; TRBD2 aligns across 8 bases. The sequenced sample consisted of thymocytes. CDR3 DNA sequence: TGTGCTAGTGGTTTGGTAGGAGCGGGAGTCAATGAGCAGTTCTTC. This encodes CASGLVGAGVNEQFF.